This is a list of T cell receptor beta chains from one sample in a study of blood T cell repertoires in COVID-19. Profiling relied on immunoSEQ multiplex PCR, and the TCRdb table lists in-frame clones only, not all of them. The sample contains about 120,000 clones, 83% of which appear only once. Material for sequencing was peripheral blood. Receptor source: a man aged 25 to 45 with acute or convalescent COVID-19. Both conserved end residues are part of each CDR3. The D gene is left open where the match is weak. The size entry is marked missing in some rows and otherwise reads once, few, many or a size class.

CDR3: CASSRRSGSTDTQYF; DNA: TGTGCCAGCAGCCGACGTAGCGGGAGCACAGATACGCAGTATTTT; V: TRBV14; D: TRBD2; length: 15; size: -; J: TRBJ2-3
CDR3: CASSQDGGYSKNIQYF; DNA: TGTGCCAGCAGCCAAGATGGCGGGTACTCCAAAAACATTCAGTACTTC; V: TRBV4-2; D: -; length: 16; size: -; J: TRBJ2-4
CDR3: CASSMGGTGELFF; DNA: TGTGCCAGTAGTATGGGAGGGACCGGGGAGCTGTTTTTT; V: TRBV19; D: TRBD2; length: 13; size: -; J: TRBJ2-2
CDR3: CASSSGLAGGLYNEQFF; DNA: TGCGCCAGCAGCTCGGGACTAGCGGGTGGGCTATACAATGAGCAGTTCTTC; V: TRBV5-1; D: TRBD2; length: 17; size: -; J: TRBJ2-1
CDR3: CASSLMVGGSNEQFF; DNA: TGTGCCAGCAGCTTAATGGTGGGTGGGAGCAATGAGCAGTTCTTC; V: TRBV7-8; D: -; length: 15; size: -; J: TRBJ2-1
CDR3: CASSLILADFPGELFF; DNA: TGTGCCAGCAGTTTAATACTAGCGGATTTCCCCGGGGAGCTGTTTTTT; V: TRBV27; D: TRBD2; length: 16; size: -; J: TRBJ2-2
CDR3: CASSPGGYQETQYF; DNA: TGTGCCAGCAGCCCGGGGGGGTACCAAGAGACCCAGTACTTC; V: TRBV5-4; D: TRBD2; length: 14; size: -; J: TRBJ2-5
CDR3: CASGGRDRPNEKLFF; DNA: TGCGCCAGCGGAGGGAGGGACAGGCCTAATGAAAAACTGTTTTTT; V: TRBV4-1; D: TRBD1; length: 15; size: -; J: TRBJ1-4
CDR3: CAISASGGGNEKLFF; DNA: TGTGCCATCAGTGCCTCCGGGGGTGGTAATGAAAAACTGTTTTTT; V: TRBV10-3; D: -; length: 15; size: -; J: TRBJ1-4
CDR3: CASTLDRFTDTQYF; DNA: TGTGCCAGCACCCTCGACAGGTTCACAGATACGCAGTATTTT; V: TRBV7-2; D: -; length: 14; size: -; J: TRBJ2-3
CDR3: CASSQDPQVNYGYTF; DNA: TGTGCCAGCAGCCAAGATCCACAGGTTAACTATGGCTACACCTTC; V: TRBV4-2; D: -; length: 15; size: -; J: TRBJ1-2
CDR3: CASSPAPGERTEAFF; DNA: TGCGCCAGCAGCCCCGCCCCGGGGGAGAGGACTGAAGCTTTCTTT; V: TRBV4-1; D: -; length: 15; size: many; J: TRBJ1-1
CDR3: CASRSLDRGRNGYTF; DNA: TGTGCCAGCAGATCCTTGGACAGGGGGAGGAATGGCTACACCTTC; V: TRBV6-5; D: TRBD1; length: 15; size: -; J: TRBJ1-2
CDR3: CATSRAGSNNEQFF; DNA: TGTGCCACCAGCAGAGCCGGTTCCAACAATGAGCAGTTCTTC; V: TRBV15; D: -; length: 14; size: few; J: TRBJ2-1
CDR3: CASSFQGSGNTIYF; DNA: TGTGCCAGCAGTTTCCAGGGTTCTGGAAACACCATATATTTT; V: TRBV5-6; D: -; length: 14; size: once; J: TRBJ1-3
CDR3: CASSPWGASGSDTQYF; DNA: TGTGCCAGCAGCCCATGGGGGGCTAGCGGTTCAGATACGCAGTATTTT; V: TRBV4-2; D: -; length: 16; size: -; J: TRBJ2-3
CDR3: CASSEVSRGQYSNQPQHF; DNA: TGTGCCAGCAGTGAAGTATCCCGGGGACAATATAGCAATCAGCCCCAGCATTTT; V: TRBV2; D: -; length: 18; size: few; J: TRBJ1-5
CDR3: CASSLSARGSGPDTQYF; DNA: TGTGCCAGCAGCTTATCCGCCCGCGGGAGCGGTCCAGATACGCAGTATTTT; V: TRBV7-3; D: TRBD2; length: 17; size: -; J: TRBJ2-3
CDR3: CASSREGADDEQFF; DNA: TGTGCCAGTAGTAGAGAGGGGGCGGATGATGAGCAGTTCTTC; V: TRBV19; D: TRBD1; length: 14; size: once; J: TRBJ2-1
CDR3: CASMSQGFGTEAFF; DNA: TGCGCCAGCATGTCACAGGGCTTTGGAACTGAAGCTTTCTTT; V: TRBV5-1; D: -; length: 14; size: -; J: TRBJ1-1
CDR3: CASSRRDTGELFF; DNA: TGTGCCAGCAGCCGGAGGGATACCGGGGAGCTGTTTTTT; V: TRBV27; D: -; length: 13; size: -; J: TRBJ2-2
CDR3: CAWARTSAGGETQYF; DNA: TGTGCCTGGGCCCGGACTAGCGCCGGGGGGGAGACCCAGTACTTC; V: TRBV30; D: TRBD2; length: 15; size: -; J: TRBJ2-5
CDR3: CASSSISASSYEQYF; DNA: TGTGCCAGCAGCTCGATCAGCGCTAGCTCCTACGAGCAGTACTTC; V: TRBV7-9; D: -; length: 15; size: -; J: TRBJ2-7